The text below deals with one T cell receptor (beta chain). This sample was taken from a study of blood T cell repertoires in COVID-19. Study-level information: Donors in the United States, Italy and Spain gave samples during acute or convalescent COVID-19.

Repertoires were generated with immunoSEQ multiplex PCR, while TCRdb's copy carries only in-frame clones and drops some. The data contain approximately 170,000 clones, 86% of them singletons. The germline V gene has CDR1 LNHDA and CDR2 SQIVND (reference sequence). V shed 4 bases, J shed 2 bases, and the junction held 14 bases outside the gene matches. The CDR3 runs 18 residues. The specimen sequenced was peripheral blood. The chain links TRBV19 to TRBJ1-2; 9 bases map to TRBD1. This clonotype originated in a man in his fifties with active or convalescent COVID-19. CDR3 DNA: TGTGCCAGTAGTACCAACATCGGTACAGGGGGCGAAAACTATGGCTACACCTTC. It encodes CASSTNIGTGGENYGYTF.